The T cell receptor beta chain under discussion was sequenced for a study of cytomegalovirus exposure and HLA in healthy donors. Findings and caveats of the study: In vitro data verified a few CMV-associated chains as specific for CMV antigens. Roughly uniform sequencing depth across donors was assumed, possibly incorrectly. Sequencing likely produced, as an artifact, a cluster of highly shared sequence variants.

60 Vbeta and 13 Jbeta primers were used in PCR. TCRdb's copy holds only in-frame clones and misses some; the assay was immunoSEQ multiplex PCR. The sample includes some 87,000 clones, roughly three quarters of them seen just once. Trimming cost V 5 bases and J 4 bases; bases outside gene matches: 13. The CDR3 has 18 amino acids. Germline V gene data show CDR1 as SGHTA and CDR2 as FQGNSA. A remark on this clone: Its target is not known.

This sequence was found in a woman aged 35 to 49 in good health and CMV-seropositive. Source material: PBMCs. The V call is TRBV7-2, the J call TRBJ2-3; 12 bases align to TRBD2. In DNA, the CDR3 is TGTGCCAGCAGCCCACGACTAGCGGGAGTAGGATACGCAGATACGCAGTATTTT. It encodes CASSPRLAGVGYADTQYF.